This T cell receptor (beta chain) was observed in a study of Ad26.COV2.S vaccination and SARS-CoV-2 variants. Across the whole study: Among those in the COV1001 Ad26.COV2.S trial arm was the donor. Administration of Ad26.COV2.S was intramuscular, either once or twice 56 days apart.

Germline V CDR1 and CDR2: SGHTA, FQGNSA. Trimming pared 1 base from V and 2 bases from J, leaving 10 bases between. The CDR3 is made up of 15 amino acids. Sequencing used immunoSEQ multiplex PCR; TCRdb keeps in-frame clones, though not all of them. The sample has 350,000 to 450,000 clones, about 85% seen once. Treatment described: roughly 19 received Ad26.COV2.S at low or high dose, single or two shots; about 5 received placebo; per-sample allocation not given. After the first vaccine or placebo injection, samples were drawn on day 63. In Boston, an adult donor aged 18-55 years took part. This sequence was found in a person between 18 and 59 years old who received the Ad26.COV2.S COVID-19 vaccine or a placebo. The input for sequencing was peripheral blood, taken in a trial of Ad26.COV2.S vaccine versus placebo. The V gene is TRBV7-2, the J gene TRBJ2-3; weak D call: TRBD2 (6 bases). The CDR3 DNA reads TGTGCCAGCAGCTTAGTTTCTAGCGCCACAGATACGCAGTATTTT. It translates to CASSLVSSATDTQYF. Together with reference TRBV7-2 and TRBJ2-3, the CDR3 gives the full variable domain: GAGVSQSPSNKVTEKGKDVELRCDPISGHTALYWYRQSLGQGLEFLIYFQGNSAPDKSGLPSDRFSAERTGGSVSTLTIQRTQQEDSAVYLCASSLVSSATDTQYFGPGTRLTVL.